Shown below are 10 T cell receptor beta chains from a single sample sequenced in a study of blood T cell repertoires in COVID-19. The assay was immunoSEQ multiplex PCR, and TCRdb's table has in-frame clones only and misses some. This sample yields 100,000 to 150,000 clones, of which roughly 89% are seen a single time; roughly 4.3% belongs to the top ten. Specimen: peripheral blood. Receptor source: a man aged 55 to 70 with COVID-19, enrolled during active disease.

The table lists this clone with a count of one. The rearrangement joins TRBV3-1 (or the pseudogene TRBV3-2) to TRBJ1-5, with D unresolved. Germline lookup yields CDR1 LGHDT and CDR2 YNNKEL (reference sequence). The CDR3 is 17 amino acids. Trimming stripped 3 bases from V and 6 bases from J, with 21 bases between. The CDR3 nucleotides are TGTGCCAGCAGCCACGGCCGGGGAGGGATGCGTGGTCAGCCCCAGCATTTT. Its protein product is CASSHGRGGMRGQPQHF.

The chain has TRBV7-8 and TRBJ2-7; 11 positions match TRBD1. The CDR3 loop spans 16 amino acids. Germline V lookup: CDR1 SGHVS, CDR2 FQNEAQ. V was pared by 2 bases and J by 3 bases, with 6 bases of the junction left unmatched. CDR3 DNA: TGTGCCAGCAGCTTATATGGACAGGGGGCTATCTACGAGCAGTACTTC. Translation gives CASSLYGQGAIYEQYF. Full variable domain (outside the CDR3, taken from reference TRBV7-8 and TRBJ2-7): GAGVSQSPRYKVAKRGQDVALRCDPISGHVSLFWYQQALGQGPEFLTYFQNEAQLDKSGLPSDRFFAERPEGSVSTLKIQRTQQEDSAVYLCASSLYGQGAIYEQYFGPGTRLTVT.

The V gene is TRBV19, the J gene TRBJ1-4, with 7 bases aligning to TRBD1. Trimming took 0 bases from V and 0 from J; bases not matched to a gene: 4. Germline loops: CDR1 LNHDA, CDR2 SQIVND (reference sequence). This CDR3 contains 17 residues. CDR3 sequence reads: CASSIETGVATNEKLFF. The DNA for the CDR3 is TGTGCCAGTAGTATAGAAACAGGGGTTGCAACTAATGAAAAACTGTTTTTT.

In nucleotides, the CDR3 is TGTGCCTGGAGTGCCGGGAGCCCTACCAACTATGGCTACACCTTC. Protein sequence: CAWSAGSPTNYGYTF. The chain couples TRBV30 to TRBJ1-2; D unresolved. This CDR3 region has 15 residues. Per germline, CDR1 GTSNPN and CDR2 SVGIG (reference sequence). The V and J ends lost 1 base and 2 bases respectively, with 14 bases between them.

This chain connects TRBV19 to TRBJ2-1; D perhaps matches TRBD1 (5 bases). Trimming took 3 bases from V and 7 from J, leaving 16 bases between them. Germline assignment: CDR1 LNHDA and CDR2 SQIVND (reference sequence). The CDR3 contains 15 residues. The CDR3 sequence is CASSIGPQGRNEQFF. Written as DNA, the CDR3 is TGTGCCAGTAGTATTGGGCCCCAGGGAAGAAATGAGCAGTTCTTC.

V usage is TRBV2 and J usage is TRBJ2-7, with 7 bases aligning to TRBD1. CDR3 size: 15 residues. V lost 0 bases, J lost 4 bases, and 6 bases stayed unmatched. Germline V gene data show CDR1 as SNHLY and CDR2 as FYNNEI. CDR3 nucleotide sequence: TGTGCCAGCAGTGAAGCCCTGACAGGGAAGTACGAGCAGTACTTC. Translating it yields CASSEALTGKYEQYF.

Written as DNA, the CDR3 is TGTGCCAGCAGCAAATGGGACAGGGAGGACTATGGCTACACCTTC. Translation: CASSKWDREDYGYTF. This chain uses TRBV7-9 with TRBJ1-2, with 9 bases matching TRBD1. From germline, CDR1 is SEHNR and CDR2 FQNEAQ (reference sequence). The CDR3 runs 15 residues. V was clipped by 5 bases and J by 3 bases; unmatched bases: 7.

This chain connects TRBV4-2 to TRBJ1-3; D might be TRBD1 (5 bases). Germline lookup yields CDR1 LGHNA and CDR2 YNFKEQ. Trimming took off 0 bases at V and 0 bases at J, with 9 bases between the two ends. There are 16 residues in the CDR3. The CDR3 reads CASSQEEGLSGNTIYF. CDR3 sequence (DNA): TGTGCCAGCAGCCAAGAGGAGGGGCTCTCTGGAAACACCATATATTTT.

V gene TRBV6-6 combines with J gene TRBJ1-1; no definite D call. Trimming shortened V by 5 bases and J by 1 base, and 11 bases separated the two germline ends. Per germline, CDR1 MNHNY and CDR2 SVGAGI (reference sequence). The CDR3 covers 14 residues. Here the CDR3 reads CASSPGLSNTEAFF. As DNA, the CDR3 is TGTGCCAGCAGTCCTGGACTTTCGAACACTGAAGCTTTCTTT.

The rearrangement links TRBV5-4 to TRBJ2-3; perhaps TRBD1 as D (6 bases). The germline V gene encodes CDR1 SGHNT and CDR2 YYREEE (reference sequence). The CDR3 is 15 residues long. Trimming pared 1 base from V and 8 bases from J, leaving 17 bases between. CDR3 loop: CASSLYEGEMGTQYF. The CDR3 nucleotides read TGTGCCAGCAGCTTGTATGAGGGGGAAATGGGTACGCAGTATTTT.